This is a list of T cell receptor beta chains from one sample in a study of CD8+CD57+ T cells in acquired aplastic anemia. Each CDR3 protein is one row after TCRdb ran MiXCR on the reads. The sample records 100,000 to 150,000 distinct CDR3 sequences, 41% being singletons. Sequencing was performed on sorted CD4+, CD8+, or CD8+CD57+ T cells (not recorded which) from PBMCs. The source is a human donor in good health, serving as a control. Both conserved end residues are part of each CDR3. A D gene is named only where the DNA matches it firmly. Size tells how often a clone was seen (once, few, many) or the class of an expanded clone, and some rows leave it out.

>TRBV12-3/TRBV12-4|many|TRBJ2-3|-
TGTGCCAGCAGTCCCCGTGTGGGCACAGATACGCAGTATTTT
CASSPRVGTDTQYF
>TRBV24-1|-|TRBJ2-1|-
TGTGCCACCAGCCCGGGACACTACAATGAGCAGTTCTTC
CATSPGHYNEQFF
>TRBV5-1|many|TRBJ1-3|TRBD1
TGCGCCAGCAGCTCAAACAGGGGGAACGGAAACACCATATATTTT
CASSSNRGNGNTIYF
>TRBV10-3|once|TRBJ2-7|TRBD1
TGTGCCATCAGTGGACAGGGATCCTGCGAGCAGTACTTC
CAISGQGSCEQYF
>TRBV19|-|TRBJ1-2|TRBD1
TGTGCCAGTAGTCCTAAGGGGGCGGGGGCTTATGGCTACACCTTC
CASSPKGAGAYGYTF
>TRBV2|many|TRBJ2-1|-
TGTGCCAGCAGTCAATCGTACAATGAGCAGTTCTTC
CASSQSYNEQFF
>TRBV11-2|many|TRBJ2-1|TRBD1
TGTGCCAGCAACCACCAAACCAAACCGGGACAGGATTGGCGTGAGCAGTTCTTC
CASNHQTKPGQDWREQFF
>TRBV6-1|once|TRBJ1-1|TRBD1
TGTGCCAGCAGTGAAAGAGGGGGCAGAACTGAAGCTCTCTTT
CASSERGGRTEALF
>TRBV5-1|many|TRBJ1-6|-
TGCGCCAGCAGCTTAACTAACAGATATTCACCCCTCCACTTT
CASSLTNRYSPLHF
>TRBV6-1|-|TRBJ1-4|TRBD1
TGTGCCATCGGGGACAGGTCTGTTGCAACTAATGAAAAACTGTTTTTT
CAIGDRSVATNEKLFF
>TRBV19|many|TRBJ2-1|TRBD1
TGTGCCAGTTCGTGGGGGACAGGGGGCAATGAGCGGTTCTTC
CASSWGTGGNERFF
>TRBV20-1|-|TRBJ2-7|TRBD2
TGCAGTGCTACGCCGGGACTAGTGGGGGGAGGCGAGCAGTACTTC
CSATPGLVGGGEQYF
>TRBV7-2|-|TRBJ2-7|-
TGTGCCAGCAGCTTAGACGGGACCGACGAGCAGTACTTC
CASSLDGTDEQYF
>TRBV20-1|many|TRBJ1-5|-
TGCAGTGCTAGAGCTCGGACAGTGGGGAATCAGCCCCAGCATTTT
CSARARTVGNQPQHF
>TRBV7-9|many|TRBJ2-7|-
TGTGCCAGCAGCTTCGGAGGGGGCGGGGCCGCGCGTAGCGAGCAGTACTTC
CASSFGGGGAARSEQYF
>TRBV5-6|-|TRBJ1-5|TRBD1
TGTGCCAGCAGCCGCAGGACAGGGAATCAGCCCCAGCATTTT
CASSRRTGNQPQHF
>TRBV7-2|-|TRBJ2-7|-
TGCGCCAGCAGCCAAGATGCTAGCTACGAGCAGTACTTC
CASSQDASYEQYF
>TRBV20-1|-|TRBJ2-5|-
TGCAGTGCTAGAGATGGGCGCACTAGAACCGGCGTGGGGACCCAGTACTTC
CSARDGRTRTGVGTQYF
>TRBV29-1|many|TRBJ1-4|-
TGCAGCGCCCGGGAGGGAACTAATGAAAAACTGTTTTTT
CSAREGTNEKLFF
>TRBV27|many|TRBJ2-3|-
TGTGCCAGCAGGTCTAGTGACACAGATACGCAGTATTTT
CASRSSDTDTQYF
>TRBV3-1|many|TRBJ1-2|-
TGTGCCAGCAGCCAAGGCGCTAACTATGGCTACACCTTC
CASSQGANYGYTF
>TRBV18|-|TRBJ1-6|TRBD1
TGTGCCAGCTCACCATTTTTCGGGACAGGGGGTATCAATTCACCCCTCCACTTT
CASSPFFGTGGINSPLHF
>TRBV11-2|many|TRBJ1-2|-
TGTGCCAGCAGCTTAGAGCTCAGGGCGGGTGGCTACACCTTC
CASSLELRAGGYTF
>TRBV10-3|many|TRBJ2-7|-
TGTGCCATCGGCGGTGACTCCTACGAGCAGTACTTC
CAIGGDSYEQYF
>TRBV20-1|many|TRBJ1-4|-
TGCAGTGCTAGAGAAGGGGCGGTGAAGGAAAAACTGTTTTTT
CSAREGAVKEKLFF
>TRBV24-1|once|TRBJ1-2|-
TGTGCCACCAGTGGTGAGGGACGCTATGGCTACACCTTC
CATSGEGRYGYTF
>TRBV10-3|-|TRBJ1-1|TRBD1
TGTGCCATCAGTGAGTCTATGGGACAGGGGGCGCGGGTGACTGAAGCTTTCTTT
CAISESMGQGARVTEAFF
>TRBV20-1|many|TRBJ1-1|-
TGCAGTGCTAGAATCTGGAACACTGAAGCTTTCTTT
CSARIWNTEAFF
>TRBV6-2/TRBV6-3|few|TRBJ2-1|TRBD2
TGTGCCAGCAGTTACAACTTGGGTCGACAGCGGGAGATCAATGAGCAGTTCTTC
CASSYNLGRQREINEQFF
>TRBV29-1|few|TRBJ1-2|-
TGCAGCGTTGATACGGAAACAGGGTATGGCTACACCTTC
CSVDTETGYGYTF
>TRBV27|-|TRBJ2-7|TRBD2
TGTGCCAGCTCCTCTAGCGGGGGTACATACGAGCAGTACTTC
CASSSSGGTYEQYF
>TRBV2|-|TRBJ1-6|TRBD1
TGTGCCGGCAGAGGACAGGGTAATTCACCCCTCCACTTT
CAGRGQGNSPLHF
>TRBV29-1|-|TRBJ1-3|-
TGCAGCGTTGGGGGGGTCGGAAACACCATATATTTT
CSVGGVGNTIYF
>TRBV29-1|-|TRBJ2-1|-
TGCAGCGTTCAACGACTAGTGGGTGTGTCCCACAATGAGCAGTTCTTC
CSVQRLVGVSHNEQFF
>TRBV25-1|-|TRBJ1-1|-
TGTGCCAGCACCGATGCCCCCAGACGAGCTTTCTTT
CASTDAPRRAFF
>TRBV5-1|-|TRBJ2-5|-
TGCGCCAGCAGCTTGGGACCACACCCGGGAGAGGGAGAGACCCAGTACTTC
CASSLGPHPGEGETQYF
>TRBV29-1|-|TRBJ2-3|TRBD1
TGCAGCGTTTATGGGACAGGGACAGGAGATACGCAGTATTTT
CSVYGTGTGDTQYF